A selection of T cell receptor beta chains follows, all from one sample in a study of immune evolution from preneoplasia to lung adenocarcinoma. Sequencing was performed with immunoSEQ multiplex PCR; in TCRdb, only in-frame clones are kept and a portion is missing. The data show 10,000 or so clones, 76% seen once. Sequencing was done on a sample of FFPE normal lung tissue adjacent to the tumor. The receptor set was obtained from a person between 60 and 70 years old with lung adenocarcinoma. Some clones in this sample may be carry-over from other donors' samples. Both conserved end residues are part of each CDR3. Fields, in order: J gene, V gene, clone size, D gene, CDR3 DNA, CDR3 protein. A D gene is named only where the DNA matches it firmly. A clone size is listed for some rows: how often the clone was seen (once, few, many), or a class if it is expanded.

j_gene: TRBJ1-5
v_gene: TRBV15
abundance: once
d_gene: TRBD1
CDR3nt: TGTGCCACCAGCAGAGATAGGAGGGGGCTCCAGCCCCAGCATTTT
CDR3aa: CATSRDRRGLQPQHF

j_gene: TRBJ1-1
v_gene: TRBV28
abundance: once
d_gene: -
CDR3nt: TGTGCCAGCACCCGTCCTGAGACTGAAGCTTTCTTT
CDR3aa: CASTRPETEAFF

j_gene: TRBJ1-1
v_gene: TRBV27
abundance: -
d_gene: -
CDR3nt: TGTGCCAGCAGTTTGGTCCTCCAGAACACTGAAGCTTTCTTT
CDR3aa: CASSLVLQNTEAFF

j_gene: TRBJ2-3
v_gene: TRBV27
abundance: -
d_gene: -
CDR3nt: TGTGCCACCGCACCGGGACCTCCTTCCACAGTCGTGACGCAGTATTTT
CDR3aa: CATAPGPPSTVVTQYF

j_gene: TRBJ2-7
v_gene: TRBV7-6
abundance: -
d_gene: TRBD2
CDR3nt: TGTGCCAGCAGCTTAGTTCCTAGCGGGAGCTCCTACGAGCAGTACTTC
CDR3aa: CASSLVPSGSSYEQYF

j_gene: TRBJ2-2
v_gene: TRBV7-6
abundance: once
d_gene: TRBD2
CDR3nt: TGTGCCAGCAGCTCGGGGACTAGCGGGATGGGGGAGCTGTTTTTT
CDR3aa: CASSSGTSGMGELFF

j_gene: TRBJ2-2
v_gene: TRBV7-2
abundance: once
d_gene: -
CDR3nt: TGTGCCAGCAGCCTACAGGCACCCCGGGGATCCGGGGAGCTGTTTTTT
CDR3aa: CASSLQAPRGSGELFF

j_gene: TRBJ2-7
v_gene: TRBV4-1
abundance: -
d_gene: -
CDR3nt: TGCGCCAGCAGTCTGGTCGCAAGTGGGGGCCACGAGCAGTACTTC
CDR3aa: CASSLVASGGHEQYF

j_gene: TRBJ2-5
v_gene: TRBV11-2
abundance: -
d_gene: -
CDR3nt: TGTGCCAGCAGCTCTCAACGAGAGACCCAGTACTTC
CDR3aa: CASSSQRETQYF

j_gene: TRBJ2-7
v_gene: TRBV15
abundance: few
d_gene: TRBD1
CDR3nt: TGTGCCACCAGCAGAGGACAGGGGGCGGGGGAGCAGTACTTC
CDR3aa: CATSRGQGAGEQYF

j_gene: TRBJ2-2
v_gene: TRBV6-4
abundance: -
d_gene: -
CDR3nt: TGTGCCAGCAGTGACCCTGGTGAGAACACCGGGGAGCTGTTTTTT
CDR3aa: CASSDPGENTGELFF

j_gene: TRBJ1-1
v_gene: TRBV2
abundance: medium-sized
d_gene: TRBD1
CDR3nt: TGTGCCAGCCATAGGGACAGTAACACTGAAGCTTTCTTT
CDR3aa: CASHRDSNTEAFF

j_gene: TRBJ2-1
v_gene: TRBV5-1
abundance: -
d_gene: -
CDR3nt: TGCGCCAGCAGCCTAGCCGGGCCAGAAAATGAGCAGTTCTTC
CDR3aa: CASSLAGPENEQFF

j_gene: TRBJ1-4
v_gene: TRBV5-5
abundance: few
d_gene: -
CDR3nt: TGTGCCAGCAGCATGACATCCTCTGGAAAACTGTTTTTT
CDR3aa: CASSMTSSGKLFF

j_gene: TRBJ2-6
v_gene: TRBV5-1
abundance: -
d_gene: -
CDR3nt: TGCGCCAGCAGCTTGGCAGGATCTGGGGCCAACGTCCTGACTTTC
CDR3aa: CASSLAGSGANVLTF

j_gene: TRBJ2-1
v_gene: TRBV30
abundance: -
d_gene: -
CDR3nt: TGTGCACTGACGCAGGGGACCCGACGCAATGAGCAGTTCTTC
CDR3aa: CALTQGTRRNEQFF

j_gene: TRBJ2-1
v_gene: TRBV28
abundance: -
d_gene: -
CDR3nt: TGTGCCAGCAGAGCCCACGGACAGAGATGGAATGAGCAGTTCTTC
CDR3aa: CASRAHGQRWNEQFF

j_gene: TRBJ2-5
v_gene: TRBV2
abundance: -
d_gene: -
CDR3nt: TGTGGGTTGGGCCAAGAGACCCAGTACTTC
CDR3aa: CGLGQETQYF

j_gene: TRBJ1-3
v_gene: TRBV9
abundance: -
d_gene: -
CDR3nt: TGTGCCAGCAGCGTCACCCCGGCTCCTGGAAACACCATATATTTT
CDR3aa: CASSVTPAPGNTIYF

j_gene: TRBJ2-3
v_gene: TRBV2
abundance: -
d_gene: -
CDR3nt: TGTGCCAGCAGGGGACCGAGCACAGATACGCAGTATTTT
CDR3aa: CASRGPSTDTQYF

j_gene: TRBJ1-5
v_gene: TRBV20-1
abundance: -
d_gene: -
CDR3nt: TGCAGTGCGGCAGGGGATCAGCCCCAGCATTTT
CDR3aa: CSAAGDQPQHF

j_gene: TRBJ2-2
v_gene: TRBV2
abundance: -
d_gene: -
CDR3nt: TGTGCCAGCAGTTGGGAAAACACCGGGGAGCTGTTTTTT
CDR3aa: CASSWENTGELFF

j_gene: TRBJ2-3
v_gene: TRBV6-4
abundance: -
d_gene: -
CDR3nt: TGTGCCAGCAGTGACACTTCCGGAGGAACAGATACGCAGTATTTT
CDR3aa: CASSDTSGGTDTQYF

j_gene: TRBJ2-5
v_gene: TRBV5-6
abundance: -
d_gene: -
CDR3nt: TGTGCCAGCAGCGTACGACTGAATCAAGAGACCCAGTACTTC
CDR3aa: CASSVRLNQETQYF

j_gene: TRBJ2-1
v_gene: TRBV27
abundance: -
d_gene: TRBD1
CDR3nt: TGTGCCAGCAGTTTACACGTCGGGACAGGGTACGAGAGAACCTACAATGAGCAGTTCTTC
CDR3aa: CASSLHVGTGYERTYNEQFF

j_gene: TRBJ2-1
v_gene: TRBV28
abundance: -
d_gene: -
CDR3nt: TGTGCCAGCAGTTCCATGCGTGGGTCCTCCGCTCTCTTC
CDR3aa: CASSSMRGSSALF

j_gene: TRBJ1-4
v_gene: TRBV9
abundance: -
d_gene: -
CDR3nt: TGTGCCAGCACGGGAAGTAATGAAAAACTGTTTTTT
CDR3aa: CASTGSNEKLFF

j_gene: TRBJ2-6
v_gene: TRBV9
abundance: -
d_gene: TRBD2
CDR3nt: TGTGCCAGCAGCCTGGTGGGAGGGTCTGGGGCCAACGTCCTGACTTTC
CDR3aa: CASSLVGGSGANVLTF

j_gene: TRBJ1-1
v_gene: TRBV7-9
abundance: -
d_gene: TRBD1
CDR3nt: TGTGCCAGCAGCTCCTCCGGGACAGCGACTGAAGCTTTCTTT
CDR3aa: CASSSSGTATEAFF

j_gene: TRBJ2-2
v_gene: TRBV5-3
abundance: once
d_gene: -
CDR3nt: TGTGCCAGAAGCCCCCCCGGGACTTGGAACACCGGGGAGCTGTTTTTT
CDR3aa: CARSPPGTWNTGELFF

j_gene: TRBJ2-2
v_gene: TRBV4-1
abundance: -
d_gene: -
CDR3nt: TGCGCCAGCAGCCCCGGGACTTGGGGGACCGGGGAGCTGTTTTTT
CDR3aa: CASSPGTWGTGELFF

j_gene: TRBJ1-4
v_gene: TRBV4-1
abundance: medium-sized
d_gene: -
CDR3nt: TGCGCCAGCAGCCAAGATGGTAGGGGACCTAATGAAAAACTGTTTTTT
CDR3aa: CASSQDGRGPNEKLFF

j_gene: TRBJ1-1
v_gene: TRBV7-6
abundance: medium-sized
d_gene: -
CDR3nt: TGTGCCAGCAGCTTTACCTCGGACAGCCCTCTAGTTTTT
CDR3aa: CASSFTSDSPLVF

j_gene: TRBJ2-6
v_gene: TRBV19
abundance: -
d_gene: -
CDR3nt: TGTGCCAGTACCCCTATGGCTCTGGGAGCCAACGTCCTGACTTTC
CDR3aa: CASTPMALGANVLTF

j_gene: TRBJ1-1
v_gene: TRBV12-5
abundance: -
d_gene: -
CDR3nt: TGTGCTAGTGACCGAGGCACTGAAGCTTTCTTT
CDR3aa: CASDRGTEAFF

j_gene: TRBJ2-7
v_gene: TRBV5-1
abundance: -
d_gene: -
CDR3nt: TGCGCCAGCAGCTTGGGGCAGGGGATAAGGTACGAGCAGTACTTC
CDR3aa: CASSLGQGIRYEQYF

j_gene: TRBJ1-2
v_gene: TRBV18
abundance: -
d_gene: -
CDR3nt: TGTGCCAGCTCACAAGGACGGAACTATGGCTACACCTTC
CDR3aa: CASSQGRNYGYTF

j_gene: TRBJ1-2
v_gene: TRBV14
abundance: -
d_gene: -
CDR3nt: TGTGCCAGCAGCCCCGGGACCTATGGCTACACCTTC
CDR3aa: CASSPGTYGYTF

j_gene: TRBJ1-4
v_gene: TRBV5-1
abundance: -
d_gene: -
CDR3nt: TGCGCCAGCAGCTTCGGTGCAACTAATGAAAAACTGTTTTTT
CDR3aa: CASSFGATNEKLFF

j_gene: TRBJ2-7
v_gene: TRBV12-5
abundance: -
d_gene: -
CDR3nt: TGTGCTAGTCGCCCGGCAGGGTCAAGGGAGCAGTACTTC
CDR3aa: CASRPAGSREQYF

j_gene: TRBJ2-1
v_gene: TRBV6-5
abundance: -
d_gene: -
CDR3nt: TGTGCCAGCAGTACCCGGGGGACGTTGGTGCAGTTCTTC
CDR3aa: CASSTRGTLVQFF

j_gene: TRBJ2-7
v_gene: TRBV18
abundance: few
d_gene: -
CDR3nt: TGTGCCAGCTCACCTAATGTCGAGCAGTACTTC
CDR3aa: CASSPNVEQYF

j_gene: TRBJ1-3
v_gene: TRBV27
abundance: -
d_gene: -
CDR3nt: TGTGCCAGCAGTCCGAATTATTCTCGAAACACCATATATTTT
CDR3aa: CASSPNYSRNTIYF

j_gene: TRBJ2-7
v_gene: TRBV7-8
abundance: -
d_gene: -
CDR3nt: TGTGCCAGCAGCTTAGCGGATTTATACGAGCAGTACTTC
CDR3aa: CASSLADLYEQYF

j_gene: TRBJ1-2
v_gene: TRBV10-3
abundance: -
d_gene: -
CDR3nt: TGTGCCATCAGTGACAATAACTATGGCTACACCTTC
CDR3aa: CAISDNNYGYTF

j_gene: TRBJ2-1
v_gene: TRBV6-1
abundance: few
d_gene: TRBD1
CDR3nt: TGTGCCAGCAGTGAATCGACAGGGGGGGGAGGTGAGCAGTTCTTC
CDR3aa: CASSESTGGGGEQFF

j_gene: TRBJ2-1
v_gene: TRBV11-3
abundance: few
d_gene: TRBD1
CDR3nt: TGTGCCAGCAGCGAACAGGGGCCCCCCTACAATGAGCAGTTCTTC
CDR3aa: CASSEQGPPYNEQFF

j_gene: TRBJ2-7
v_gene: TRBV28
abundance: -
d_gene: -
CDR3nt: TGTGCCAGCAGTCTTGAGGAGGGGAAAGACTCCTACGAGCAGTACTTC
CDR3aa: CASSLEEGKDSYEQYF

j_gene: TRBJ2-1
v_gene: TRBV6-6
abundance: once
d_gene: TRBD2
CDR3nt: TGTGCCAGCACCCTGCGACTAGCCGGTAATGAGCAGTTCTTC
CDR3aa: CASTLRLAGNEQFF